The entry below describes one T cell receptor (beta chain). Its antigen target is currently unknown. A much larger clone is a single base away; this may be a read error. CDR1 and CDR2 (MNHEY, SVGEGT) derive from the germline V gene. From the cysteine through the phenylalanine, the CDR3 covers 16 amino acids. Only the CDR3 DNA is retained, 48 bases long and in frame from the first base. V loses 0 bases, J loses 4 bases, and the germline ends lie 15 bases apart. This record belongs to a study of glioma-infiltrating T cells (dated by TCRdb to the mid-2010s). In terms of the full investigation: TCR alpha- and beta-chain repertoires were sequenced from glioma tissue, non-neoplastic brain tissue and matched peripheral blood mononuclear cells. To measure how far tissue and blood T-cell populations diverged, each tissue-infiltrating repertoire was compared against the peripheral blood repertoire of the same patient. Three low-grade glioma patients, seven or eight primary glioblastoma patients, and three non-glioma patients who contributed non-neoplastic brain tissue made up the paired cohort.

What the work shows at the level of the full study, not this receptor alone: Tissue and blood shared very few CDR3 sequences, a result attributed to high CDR3 diversity and limited sampling. In non-neoplastic patients, VJ-independent divergence between tissue and blood fell below expectation, whereas in all gliomas, and especially in low-grade gliomas, the divergence rose above expectation. Group comparisons were based on small numbers of patients: three non-neoplastic, three low-grade glioma and several glioblastoma patients.

The iRepertoire nested amplicon-rescue multiplex PCR (arm-PCR) platform was used to amplify TCR alpha and beta CDR3 regions from RNA. The input for one-step reverse transcription and amplification was roughly 100-450 ng of either tissue mRNA or PBMC total RNA. Following bead purification, Illumina adapters were added by a secondary multiplex PCR, and libraries between 200 and 400 bp were gel-purified. Demultiplexing relied on internal 6-nucleotide barcodes carried by the libraries. Libraries were sequenced on an Illumina MiSeq with 2x220 or 2x250 nucleotide paired-end reads. Per the source publication's procedure: Paired reads were merged with FLASH 1.2.11 and aligned to the GRCh37 human genome with BWA-MEM before extracting TRA and TRB reads. V and J assignment used an IMGT-derived reference of cassette sequences and CDR3 motifs that included pseudogenes. Three-frame translation of reads was performed, and productive CDR3s were defined as those with a C...FGXG motif and no stop codons. A clonotype was defined as a unique combination of a V-J cassette pair and a CDR3 amino acid sequence. Filtering of reads was based on Hamming distance, with the threshold set by the sequence error rate of each sample in mapped regions. TCRdb handled the public reads itself, with Q25 trimming in fastp and clone calling in MiXCR, and kept productive beta chains. A single entry per CDR3 protein holds the most common genes and DNA from its merged rows. TCRdb assigned the V and J calls; the authors' analysis was not used. The sample yields about 140,000 distinct CDR3 sequences; roughly 43% were counted once. The ten largest account for around 18% of the sample.

The chain uses TRBV6-2 or TRBV6-3 and TRBJ2-5, and perhaps TRBD2 as D gene, on 5 matching bases. Material: glioma tissue, nonneoplastic brain tissue, or PBMCs (not recorded which). This clonotype was obtained from a human donor with low-grade glioma or glioblastoma, undergoing nonglioma brain surgery, or in good health (not recorded which). The DNA sequence reads TGTGCCAGCAGTTACTCGACTATGACCTCAAGAGAGACCCAGTACTTC. This translates into CASSYSTMTSRETQYF.